Listed below are T cell receptor beta chains from one sample, sequenced in a study of CD8 T cells in Susac syndrome. One entry per CDR3 protein results from TCRdb running MiXCR on the immunoSEQ multiplex PCR reads. This sample has approximately 170,000 distinct CDR3 sequences; 94% occur once, and the top ten carry 0.09% to 0.1%. The sequencing sample was made of CD4+ T cells from PBMCs. These receptors were obtained from a human donor with multiple sclerosis. Each CDR3 is given with its conserved first and last residue. A D gene is named only where the DNA matches it firmly. Clone size is stated in some rows and not others, as once, few, many or a class when expanded.

V	D	size	J	DNA	CDR3
TRBV24-1	TRBD1	NA	TRBJ2-3	TGTGCCACCAGTGAGTCGACAGGGCCGGATACGCAGTATTTT	CATSESTGPDTQYF
TRBV7-6	NA	NA	TRBJ2-7	TGTGCCAGCAGCTTAGGACTTACCTCCTACGAGCAGTACTTC	CASSLGLTSYEQYF
TRBV14	NA	NA	TRBJ2-1	TGTGCCAGCAGCCAAGATCAGTCACGACCTAATGAGCAGTTCTTC	CASSQDQSRPNEQFF
TRBV20-1	NA	NA	TRBJ2-3	TGCAGTGCTAGAGATCCCCCGCCAGGGACAGATACGCAGTATTTT	CSARDPPPGTDTQYF
TRBV30	NA	NA	TRBJ2-1	TGTGCCTGGAGTGTCTCTGAGCAGTTCTTC	CAWSVSEQFF
TRBV4-1	TRBD1	NA	TRBJ1-2	TGCGCCAGCAGCCAAGAAAGCAACAGGGGAAGGGAAGGCTACACCTTC	CASSQESNRGREGYTF
TRBV27	TRBD2	NA	TRBJ2-1	TGTGCCAGCACCCCCTGGGGGCGGGGGGTCTACAATGAGCAGTTCTTC	CASTPWGRGVYNEQFF
TRBV30	NA	NA	TRBJ1-2	TGTGCCTGGAGTGTACGGAGTACCTATGGCTACACCTTC	CAWSVRSTYGYTF
TRBV28	NA	NA	TRBJ2-5	TGTGCCAGCAGCAAATATGGGAGGCTCTCGGGAGAGACCCAGTACTTC	CASSKYGRLSGETQYF
TRBV20-1	TRBD2	NA	TRBJ2-7	TGCAGTGCTAGAGGTGCTAGCGGTACAGCCTACGAGCAGTACTTC	CSARGASGTAYEQYF
TRBV7-2	TRBD2	NA	TRBJ2-5	TGTGCCAGCAGCCTATTAGGCCGGGAGGCGGGGGAGACCCAGTACTTC	CASSLLGREAGETQYF
TRBV6-5	TRBD1	NA	TRBJ1-5	TGTGCCAGCAGATCGGACAGGATGGGGCAGCCCCAGCATTTT	CASRSDRMGQPQHF
TRBV11-2	NA	NA	TRBJ2-4	TGTGCCAGCAGCCCCGACGATATCAAAAACATTCAGTACTTC	CASSPDDIKNIQYF
TRBV18	NA	NA	TRBJ2-2	TGTGCCAGCTCAGTAGCTTCCGGGGAGCTGTTTTTT	CASSVASGELFF
TRBV30	TRBD1	NA	TRBJ1-1	TGTGCCTGGAGTGGGACAGGGAGTTGGGGCACTGAAGCTTTCTTT	CAWSGTGSWGTEAFF
TRBV5-4	NA	NA	TRBJ2-3	TGTGCCAGCAGCCCCTCGGGGCCATCTACGCAGTATTTT	CASSPSGPSTQYF
TRBV30	NA	once	TRBJ2-5	TGTGCCTGGAGTGCGGGAAGGGGAGCCTACTTACAAGAGACCCAGTACTTC	CAWSAGRGAYLQETQYF
TRBV5-1	TRBD2	NA	TRBJ2-5	TGCGCCAGCAGCCCTGACCGGACTAGCGGGGAGACCCAGTACTTC	CASSPDRTSGETQYF
TRBV12-3/TRBV12-4	NA	NA	TRBJ2-2	TGTGCCAGCAGTTTGACTCGGGGGAGTGGATCCGGGGAGCTGTTTTTT	CASSLTRGSGSGELFF
TRBV20-1	NA	NA	TRBJ1-4	TGCAGTGCTAGACGGAGGTCAAATGAAAAACTGTTTTTT	CSARRRSNEKLFF
TRBV20-1	TRBD2	NA	TRBJ2-5	TGCAGTGCTAGTACCGGGGGGGGGATTGAGACCCAGTACTTC	CSASTGGGIETQYF
TRBV19	TRBD1	NA	TRBJ2-1	TGTGCCAGCTCGTGGGACAGATCCTACAATGAGCAGTTCTTC	CASSWDRSYNEQFF
TRBV5-1	NA	NA	TRBJ1-3	TGCGCCAGCAGCGACGACAGCTCTGGAAACACCATATATTTT	CASSDDSSGNTIYF
TRBV5-4	TRBD2	NA	TRBJ2-1	TGTGTCGCGGGGAGACTAGCGGGAGTTGGTTGGGGGAATGAGCAGTTCTTC	CVAGRLAGVGWGNEQFF
TRBV7-9	TRBD1	NA	TRBJ2-7	TGTGCCAGCAGCTTAGGAGGGACAGGGGGTCAGAACGAGCAGTACTTC	CASSLGGTGGQNEQYF
TRBV10-3	NA	NA	TRBJ1-1	TGTGCCGCCCGAGAGCACAGGGCGGACACTGAAGCTTTCTTT	CAAREHRADTEAFF
TRBV10-3	NA	NA	TRBJ1-1	TGTGCCATCAGTGACCCTAGGGGGGAGGCGGCTTTCTTT	CAISDPRGEAAFF
TRBV10-3	NA	NA	TRBJ2-5	TGTGCCATCAGATCCGGGCAGGAGGGAGAGACCCAGTACTTC	CAIRSGQEGETQYF
TRBV2	TRBD1	NA	TRBJ2-2	TGTGCCAGGATGGGACAGGGAACCGGGGAGCTGTTTTTT	CARMGQGTGELFF
TRBV5-1	NA	NA	TRBJ2-7	TGCGCCAGCAGCCCGCAAGGGGGACACGAGCAGTACTTC	CASSPQGGHEQYF
TRBV7-7	NA	NA	TRBJ2-1	TGTGCCAGCAGCTCCCACCCAGACCCCACGGTCGATGAGCAGTTCTTC	CASSSHPDPTVDEQFF
TRBV10-2	TRBD1	NA	TRBJ1-4	TGCGCCAGCAGGGGGGCAGGGGGTGAAAAACTGTTTTTT	CASRGAGGEKLFF
TRBV30	NA	NA	TRBJ2-7	TGTGCCTGGAGTCTCACAGCCCCGGGTGGTCAGTACTTC	CAWSLTAPGGQYF
TRBV7-3	TRBD2	NA	TRBJ2-3	TGTGCCAGCAGCTTCGGACTAGCAGGGGATACGCAGTATTTT	CASSFGLAGDTQYF
TRBV10-3	NA	few	TRBJ2-7	TGTGCCATCTCCACCGTTATCGGAAGTACCGAGTCCTACGAGCAGTACTTC	CAISTVIGSTESYEQYF
TRBV5-6	NA	once	TRBJ2-5	TGTGCCAGCAGCTTAACAAATGCCCAGTACTTC	CASSLTNAQYF